Following are 10 T cell receptor beta chains from one sample sequenced in a study of early T cells in non-severe SARS-CoV-2 infection. TCRdb passed the 5' RACE reads through MiXCR, listing each CDR3 protein once. Found here are around 61,000 distinct CDR3 sequences, around 12% of them singletons; the top ten hold 2.9%. The sequenced material came from whole blood. The source is an adult who was a healthcare worker with PCR-confirmed SARS-CoV-2 infection or an uninfected control (not recorded which).

Here the CDR3 reads CASSLLGGETQYF. The CDR3 DNA is TGTGCCAGCAGCTTACTGGGGGGTGAGACCCAGTACTTC. The chain links TRBV7-2 to TRBJ2-5; tentatively, D is TRBD2 (6 bases). The germline V gene encodes CDR1 SGHTA and CDR2 FQGNSA. The ends were cut back, 2 bases at V and 5 bases at J, with 9 bases in the middle. The CDR3 is 13 amino acids.

In this sample, this clonotype turned up a few times. The chain has TRBV28 and TRBJ2-7; 10 bases fit TRBD1. Germline trimming cut 5 bases from V and 4 bases from J; bases unmatched to any gene: 5. Germline V CDR1 and CDR2: MDHEN, SYDVKM. The CDR3 runs to 14 residues. Written as DNA, the CDR3 is TGTGCCAGCAGTCAGGACAGGGGGGCGTACGAGCAGTACTTC. It is translated as CASSQDRGAYEQYF.

The chain couples TRBV11-2 to TRBJ1-6; possibly TRBD1 for D (5 bases). Trimming pared 0 bases from V and 9 bases from J, leaving 6 bases between. The CDR3 sequence is 13 residues long. Germline values: CDR1 SGHAT, CDR2 FQNNGV. The CDR3 sequence: CASSLERGSPLHF. The CDR3 DNA sequence: TGTGCCAGCAGCTTAGAAAGGGGTTCACCCCTCCACTTT.

This clonotype was seen many times. The V gene is TRBV9, the J gene TRBJ2-7; maybe TRBD1 (5 bases). Germline V gene data show CDR1 as SGDLS and CDR2 as YYNGEE. This CDR3 contains 14 residues. Trimming shortened V by 2 bases and J by 6 bases, and 15 bases separated the two germline ends. CDR3 sequence: CASSVPGKNGEQYF. For the CDR3, the DNA is TGTGCCAGCAGCGTCCCAGGGAAGAATGGCGAGCAGTACTTC.

The sample holds a few counts of this clonotype. The chain employs TRBV5-1 and TRBJ2-7; no definite D call. From germline, CDR1 is SGHRS and CDR2 YFSETQ. V lost 0 bases to trimming and J lost 4 bases, with 14 bases between them. The CDR3 contains 15 residues. CDR3 region: CASSLDGAKTYEQYF. CDR3 sequence (DNA): TGCGCCAGCAGCTTGGATGGAGCGAAGACTTACGAGCAGTACTTC. The entire variable domain, with the rest obtained from reference TRBV5-1 and TRBJ2-7, is as follows: KAGVTQTPRYLIKTRGQQVTLSCSPISGHRSVSWYQQTPGQGLQFLFEYFSETQRNKGNFPGRFSGRQFSNSRSEMNVSTLELGDSALYLCASSLDGAKTYEQYFGPGTRLTVT.

This chain connects TRBV2 to TRBJ1-4; D is perhaps TRBD1 (6 bases). V lost 5 bases, J lost 7 bases, and 17 bases lay in between. CDR1 is SNHLY, CDR2 FYNNEI, per germline. This CDR3 is 15 amino acids long. The CDR3 region has the DNA TGTGCCAGCAGTCCCCTCCCAGGGGAGGGTGAAAAACTGTTTTTT. Its translation is CASSPLPGEGEKLFF. Variable domain in full (rest from reference TRBV2 and TRBJ1-4): EPEVTQTPSHQVTQMGQEVILRCVPISNHLYFYWYRQILGQKVEFLVSFYNNEISEKSEIFDDQFSVERPDGSNFTLKIRSTKLEDSAMYFCASSPLPGEGEKLFFGSGTQLSVL.

This clonotype was recorded many times. J is TRBJ2-7 and V is TRBV19; possibly TRBD2 for D (6 bases). This CDR3 has 14 amino acids. The germline V gene encodes CDR1 LNHDA and CDR2 SQIVND (reference sequence). Between the trimmed V and J ends, which lost 5 bases and 2 bases, there was a span of 13 bases. The CDR3 DNA reads as TGTGCCAGTAGTTCCCGACTAGTCACCTACGAGCAGTACTTC. Translated, it gives CASSSRLVTYEQYF.

In this sample, this clonotype turned up a few times. The chain recombines TRBV29-1 with TRBJ2-1; D may be TRBD1 or TRBD2 (5 bases each). Per the germline V gene, CDR1 is SQVTM and CDR2 is ANQGSEA. V lost 5 bases, J lost 3 bases, and 17 bases lay in between. This CDR3 is 15 amino acids long. CDR3 protein: CSVPGPLTGYNEQFF. CDR3 DNA: TGCAGCGTTCCGGGACCGCTAACGGGCTACAATGAGCAGTTCTTC.

This clonotype was seen a few times. This chain joins TRBV19 and TRBJ2-6; no clear D. The CDR3 is 17 amino acids. Trimming removed 1 base at V and 2 bases at J, with 12 bases between. Germline V CDR1 and CDR2: LNHDA, SQIVND (reference sequence). For the CDR3, the DNA is TGTGCCAGTAGTATAGGCGGCACTTTCCCTGGGGCCAACGTCCTGACTTTC. This encodes CASSIGGTFPGANVLTF. The full variable domain, with the rest looked up from reference TRBV19 and TRBJ2-6, is DGGITQSPKYLFRKEGQNVTLSCEQNLNHDAMYWYRQDPGQGLRLIYYSQIVNDFQKGDIAEGYSVSREKKESFPLTVTSAQKNPTAFYLCASSIGGTFPGANVLTFGAGSRLTVL.

This clonotype was counted at least ten times. The chain joins TRBV20-1 to TRBJ2-4, with D perhaps TRBD1 or TRBD2 (5 bases each). The CDR3 is 16 amino acids. Trimming pared 0 bases from V and 1 base from J, leaving 13 bases between. Germline lookup yields CDR1 DFQATT and CDR2 SNEGSKA (reference sequence). For the CDR3, the DNA is TGCAGTGCTAGAGATCCGGGATGGGGGGCCAAAAACATTCAGTACTTC. Translating gives CSARDPGWGAKNIQYF.